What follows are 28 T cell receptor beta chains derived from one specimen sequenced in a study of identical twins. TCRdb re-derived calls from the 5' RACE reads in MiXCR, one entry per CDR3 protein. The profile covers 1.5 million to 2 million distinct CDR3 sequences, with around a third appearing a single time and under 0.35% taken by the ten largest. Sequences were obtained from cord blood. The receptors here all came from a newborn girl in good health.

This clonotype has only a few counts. The CDR3 spells CASSYPTRDSDYGYTF. The DNA of the CDR3 is TGTGCCAGCAGTTACCCTACCCGGGACAGCGACTATGGCTACACCTTC. This chain joins TRBV6-6 and TRBJ1-2, with 7 bases aligning to TRBD1. CDR3 length equals 16 residues. The germline V gene encodes CDR1 MNHNY and CDR2 SVGAGI (reference sequence). V dropped 2 bases and J dropped 3; count of bases not matched to a gene: 9.

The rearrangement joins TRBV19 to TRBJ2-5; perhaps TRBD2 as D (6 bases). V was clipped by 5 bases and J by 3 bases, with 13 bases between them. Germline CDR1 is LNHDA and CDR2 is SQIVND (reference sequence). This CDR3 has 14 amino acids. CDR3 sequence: CASSYDSGEETQYF. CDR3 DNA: TGTGCCAGTAGTTACGACTCGGGGGAAGAGACCCAGTACTTC.

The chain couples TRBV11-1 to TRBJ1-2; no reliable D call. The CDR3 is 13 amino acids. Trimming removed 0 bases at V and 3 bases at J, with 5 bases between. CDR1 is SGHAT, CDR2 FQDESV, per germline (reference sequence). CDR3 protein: CASSLAHHYGYTF. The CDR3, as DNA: TGTGCCAGCAGCTTAGCACACCACTATGGCTACACCTTC.

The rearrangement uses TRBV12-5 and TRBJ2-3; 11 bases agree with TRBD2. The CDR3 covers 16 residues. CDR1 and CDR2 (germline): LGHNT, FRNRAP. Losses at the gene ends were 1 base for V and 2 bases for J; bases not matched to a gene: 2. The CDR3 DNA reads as TGTGCTAGTGGTTTGGGACTAGCGGGGACCACAGATACGCAGTATTTT. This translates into CASGLGLAGTTDTQYF.

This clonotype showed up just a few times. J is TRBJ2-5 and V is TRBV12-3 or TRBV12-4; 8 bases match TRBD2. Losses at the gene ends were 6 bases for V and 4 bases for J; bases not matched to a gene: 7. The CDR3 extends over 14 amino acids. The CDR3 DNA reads TGTGCCAGCAGCCAGGGGACTAGTTTAGAGACCCAGTACTTC. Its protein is CASSQGTSLETQYF.

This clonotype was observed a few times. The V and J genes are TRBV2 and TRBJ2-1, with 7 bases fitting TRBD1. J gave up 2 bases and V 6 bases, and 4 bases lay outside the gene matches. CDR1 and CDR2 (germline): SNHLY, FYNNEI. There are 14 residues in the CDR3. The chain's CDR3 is CASRRQGTYNEQFF. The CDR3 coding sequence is TGTGCCAGCAGGCGACAGGGAACCTACAATGAGCAGTTCTTC.

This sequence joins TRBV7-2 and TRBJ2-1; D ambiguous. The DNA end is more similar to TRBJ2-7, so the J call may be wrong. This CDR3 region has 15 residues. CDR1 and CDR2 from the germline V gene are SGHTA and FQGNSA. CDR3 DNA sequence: TGTGCCAGCAGCTTATCCGGGCTCTCCTACAATGAGCAGTACTTC. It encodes CASSLSGLSYNEQYF.

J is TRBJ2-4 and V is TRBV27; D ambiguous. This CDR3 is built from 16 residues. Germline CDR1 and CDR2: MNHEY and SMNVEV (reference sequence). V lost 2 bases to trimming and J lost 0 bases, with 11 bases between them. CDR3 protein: CASSLTMSRAKNIQYF. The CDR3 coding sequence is TGTGCCAGCAGTTTAACTATGAGCCGAGCCAAAAACATTCAGTACTTC.

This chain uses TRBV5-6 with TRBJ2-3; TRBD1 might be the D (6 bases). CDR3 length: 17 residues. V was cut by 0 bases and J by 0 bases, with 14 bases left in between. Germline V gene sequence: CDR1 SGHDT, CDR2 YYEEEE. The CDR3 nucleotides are TGTGCCAGCAGCTTGGGCTTCGGACAGACTAGCACAGATACGCAGTATTTT. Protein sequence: CASSLGFGQTSTDTQYF.

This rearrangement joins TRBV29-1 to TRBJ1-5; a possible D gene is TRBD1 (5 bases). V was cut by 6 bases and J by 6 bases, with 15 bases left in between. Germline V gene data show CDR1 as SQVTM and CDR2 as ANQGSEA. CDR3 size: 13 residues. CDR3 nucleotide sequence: TGCAGCGTCAGGGTCGGTGATAGTCAGCCCCAGCATTTT. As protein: CSVRVGDSQPQHF.

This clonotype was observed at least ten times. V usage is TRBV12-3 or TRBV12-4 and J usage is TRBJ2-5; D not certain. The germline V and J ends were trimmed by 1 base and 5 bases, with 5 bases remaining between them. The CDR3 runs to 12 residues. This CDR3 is CASSLVLETQYF. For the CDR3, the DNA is TGTGCCAGCAGTTTAGTGCTGGAGACCCAGTACTTC.

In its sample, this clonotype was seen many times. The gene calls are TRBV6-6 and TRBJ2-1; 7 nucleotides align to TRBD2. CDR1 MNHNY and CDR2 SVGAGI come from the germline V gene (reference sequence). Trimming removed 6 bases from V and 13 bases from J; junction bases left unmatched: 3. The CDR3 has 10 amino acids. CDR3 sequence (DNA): TGTGCCAGCAGGGGGGGGGGACAGTTCTTC. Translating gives CASRGGGQFF.

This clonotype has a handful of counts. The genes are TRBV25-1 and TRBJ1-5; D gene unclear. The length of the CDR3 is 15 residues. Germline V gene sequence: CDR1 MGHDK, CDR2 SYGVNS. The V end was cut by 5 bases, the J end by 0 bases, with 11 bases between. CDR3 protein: CASSSLRDSNQPQHF. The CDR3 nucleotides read TGTGCCAGCAGTTCCCTCCGGGATAGCAATCAGCCCCAGCATTTT.

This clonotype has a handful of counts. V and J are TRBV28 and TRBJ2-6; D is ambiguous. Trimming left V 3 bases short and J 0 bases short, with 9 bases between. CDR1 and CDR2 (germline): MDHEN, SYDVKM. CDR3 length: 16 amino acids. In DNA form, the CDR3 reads TGTGCCAGCAGTTTCAGTCGGAACTCTGGGGCCAACGTCCTGACTTTC. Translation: CASSFSRNSGANVLTF.

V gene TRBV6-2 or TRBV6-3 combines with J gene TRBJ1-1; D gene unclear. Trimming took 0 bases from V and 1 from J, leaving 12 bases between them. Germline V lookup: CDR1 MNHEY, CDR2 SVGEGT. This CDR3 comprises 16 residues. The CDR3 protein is CASSYSNQVGNTEAFF. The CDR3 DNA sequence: TGTGCCAGCAGTTACTCGAACCAGGTCGGGAACACTGAAGCTTTCTTT.

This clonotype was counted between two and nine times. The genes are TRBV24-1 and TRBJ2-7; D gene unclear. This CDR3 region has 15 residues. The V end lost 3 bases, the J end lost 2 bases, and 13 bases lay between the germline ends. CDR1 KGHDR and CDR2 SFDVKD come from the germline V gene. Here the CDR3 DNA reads TGTGCCACCAGTGATCGACTCTCAAGCACCTACGAGCAGTACTTC. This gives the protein CATSDRLSSTYEQYF.

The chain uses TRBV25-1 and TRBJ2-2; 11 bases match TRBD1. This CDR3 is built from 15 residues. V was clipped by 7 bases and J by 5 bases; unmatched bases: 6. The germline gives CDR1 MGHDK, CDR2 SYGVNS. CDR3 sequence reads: CASTGQGAYTGELFF. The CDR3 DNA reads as TGTGCCAGCACCGGACAGGGGGCCTATACCGGGGAGCTGTTTTTT.

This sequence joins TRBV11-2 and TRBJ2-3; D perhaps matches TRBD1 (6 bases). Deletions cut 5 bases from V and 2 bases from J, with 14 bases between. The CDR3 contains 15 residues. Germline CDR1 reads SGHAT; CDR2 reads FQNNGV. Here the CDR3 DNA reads TGTGCCAGCAGCCCCCGAGGGGGTGCCACAGATACGCAGTATTTT. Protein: CASSPRGGATDTQYF.

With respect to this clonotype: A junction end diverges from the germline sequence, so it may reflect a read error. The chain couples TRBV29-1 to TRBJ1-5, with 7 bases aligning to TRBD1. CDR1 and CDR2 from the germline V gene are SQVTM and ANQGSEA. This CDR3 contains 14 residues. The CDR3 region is CGVGDREGDQPQHF. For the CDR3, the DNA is TGCGGCGTTGGAGACAGGGAGGGGGATCAGCCCCAGCATTTT. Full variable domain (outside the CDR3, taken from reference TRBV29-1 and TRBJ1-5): SAVISQKPSRDICQRGTSLTIQCQVDSQVTMMFWYRQQPGQSLTLIATANQGSEATYESGFVIDKFPISRPNLTFSTLTVSNMSPEDSSIYLCGVGDREGDQPQHFGDGTRLSIL.

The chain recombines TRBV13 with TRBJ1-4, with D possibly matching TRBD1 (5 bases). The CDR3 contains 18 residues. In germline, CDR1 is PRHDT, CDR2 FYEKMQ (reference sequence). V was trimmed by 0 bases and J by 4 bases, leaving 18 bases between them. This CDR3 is CASSLGPPGGRGNEKLFF. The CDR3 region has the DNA TGTGCCAGCAGCTTAGGCCCTCCTGGAGGGAGGGGTAATGAAAAACTGTTTTTT.

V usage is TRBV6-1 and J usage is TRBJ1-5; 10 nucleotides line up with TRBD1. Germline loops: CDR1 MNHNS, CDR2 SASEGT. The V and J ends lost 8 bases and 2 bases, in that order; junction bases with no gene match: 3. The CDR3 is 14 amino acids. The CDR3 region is CASGGTGGNQPQHF. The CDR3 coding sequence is TGTGCCAGCGGGGGGACAGGGGGCAATCAGCCCCAGCATTTT.

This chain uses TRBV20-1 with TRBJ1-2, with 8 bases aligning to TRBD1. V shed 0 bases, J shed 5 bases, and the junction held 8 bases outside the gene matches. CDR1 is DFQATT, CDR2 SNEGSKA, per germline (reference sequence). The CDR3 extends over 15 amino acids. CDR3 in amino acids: CSARDTGTGLYGYTF. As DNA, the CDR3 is TGCAGTGCTAGAGATACCGGGACAGGCCTTTATGGCTACACCTTC.

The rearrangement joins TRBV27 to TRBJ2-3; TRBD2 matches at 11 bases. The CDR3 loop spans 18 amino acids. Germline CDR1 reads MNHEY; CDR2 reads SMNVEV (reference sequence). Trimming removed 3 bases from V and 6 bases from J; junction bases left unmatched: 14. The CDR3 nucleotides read TGTGCCAGCAGTTTTGACGGAATCGGGACTAGCGGCTCGGATACGCAGTATTTT. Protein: CASSFDGIGTSGSDTQYF.

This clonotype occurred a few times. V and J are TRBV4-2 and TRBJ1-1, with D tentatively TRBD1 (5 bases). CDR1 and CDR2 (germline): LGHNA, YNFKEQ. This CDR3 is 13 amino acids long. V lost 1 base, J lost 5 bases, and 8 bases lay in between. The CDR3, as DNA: TGTGCCAGCAGCCAAGTCAGGGTTACTGAAGCTTTCTTT. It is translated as CASSQVRVTEAFF.

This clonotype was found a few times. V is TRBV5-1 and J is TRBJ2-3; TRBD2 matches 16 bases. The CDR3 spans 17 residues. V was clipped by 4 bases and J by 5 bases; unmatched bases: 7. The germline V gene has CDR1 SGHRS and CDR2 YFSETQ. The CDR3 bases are TGCGCCAGCAGCACCGGGACTAGCGGGAGGGCCCTAGATACGCAGTATTTT. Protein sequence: CASSTGTSGRALDTQYF.

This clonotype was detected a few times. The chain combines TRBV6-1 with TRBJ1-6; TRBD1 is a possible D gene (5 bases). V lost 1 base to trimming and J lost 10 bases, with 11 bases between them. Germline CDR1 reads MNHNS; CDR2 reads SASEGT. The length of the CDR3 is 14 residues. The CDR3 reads CASSEVLGDSPLHF. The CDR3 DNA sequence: TGTGCCAGCAGTGAAGTTCTGGGGGACTCACCCCTCCACTTT.

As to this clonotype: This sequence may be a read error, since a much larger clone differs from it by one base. The DNA for the CDR3 is TGTGCCAGCAGTTACATGGGCAATGAGCGGTTCTTC. Protein: CASSYMGNERFF. The chain carries TRBV6-5 and TRBJ2-1, with D unresolved. The CDR3 has 12 amino acids. Germline loops: CDR1 MNHEY, CDR2 SVGAGI.

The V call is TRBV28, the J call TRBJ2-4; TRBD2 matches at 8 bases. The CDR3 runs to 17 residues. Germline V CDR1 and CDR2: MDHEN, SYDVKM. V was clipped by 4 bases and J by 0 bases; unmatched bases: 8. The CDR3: CASSSYIAGLAKNIQYF. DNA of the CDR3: TGTGCCAGCAGTTCCTACATAGCGGGACTAGCCAAAAACATTCAGTACTTC.